A selection of T cell receptor beta chains follows, all from one sample in a study of response to subunit inactivated influenza vaccine. A single record per CDR3 protein comes from TCRdb applying MiXCR to the RT-PCR reads. The sample records approximately 160,000 distinct CDR3 sequences, around a tenth being singletons. Sequences were derived from CD8+ T cells sorted from PBMCs, sampled around 25 months after vaccination. Receptor source: a man aged 50 to 69 who received an inactivated influenza vaccine. Both conserved end residues are part of each CDR3. The order of the fields is CDR3 protein, V gene, D gene, J gene. The D gene is left open where the match is weak.

CDR3: CASSGTGTQETQYF
V: TRBV9
D: TRBD1
J: TRBJ2-5

CDR3: CASSRQGVGEKLFF
V: TRBV6-2/TRBV6-3
D: TRBD1
J: TRBJ1-4

CDR3: CASSALASGSEHTQYF
V: TRBV5-1
D: TRBD2
J: TRBJ2-3

CDR3: CATSRDKRTTGELFF
V: TRBV15
D: NA
J: TRBJ2-2

CDR3: CASSFGTSGSDEQFF
V: TRBV28
D: TRBD2
J: TRBJ2-1

CDR3: CASSIGTGGYEQYF
V: TRBV12-3/TRBV12-4
D: TRBD1
J: TRBJ2-7

CDR3: CASSQVSVLADWGSSYEQYF
V: TRBV4-3
D: NA
J: TRBJ2-7

CDR3: CASSEARGPGETQYF
V: TRBV2
D: TRBD1
J: TRBJ2-5

CDR3: CASSYPDRGPKYQETQYF
V: TRBV6-2/TRBV6-3
D: TRBD1
J: TRBJ2-5

CDR3: CSARDLREETDTQYF
V: TRBV20-1
D: TRBD2
J: TRBJ2-3

CDR3: CSARDFTSPRFFYEQYF
V: TRBV20-1
D: NA
J: TRBJ2-7

CDR3: CASSQDPSPSSGELFF
V: TRBV4-3
D: NA
J: TRBJ2-2

CDR3: CAISESGTAQYEQYF
V: TRBV10-3
D: NA
J: TRBJ2-7

CDR3: CASSRGCCFYEQYF
V: TRBV21-1
D: NA
J: TRBJ2-7

CDR3: CASRFLRDTGELFF
V: TRBV9
D: NA
J: TRBJ2-2

CDR3: CASRATGFYEQYF
V: TRBV6-6
D: NA
J: TRBJ2-7

CDR3: CSARDLAAYSNQPQHF
V: TRBV20-1
D: NA
J: TRBJ1-5

CDR3: CASSQDGTRDEQFF
V: TRBV4-3
D: TRBD2
J: TRBJ2-1

CDR3: CASSHTLTDRGYGYTF
V: TRBV4-1
D: TRBD1
J: TRBJ1-2

CDR3: CASSTGQGTDTQYF
V: TRBV5-1
D: TRBD1
J: TRBJ2-3

CDR3: CASSQDAGVLFNSPLHF
V: TRBV4-2
D: NA
J: TRBJ1-6

CDR3: CASSLAWGNTIYF
V: TRBV12-3/TRBV12-4
D: NA
J: TRBJ1-3

CDR3: CASSVSGTRTNEQFF
V: TRBV9
D: TRBD2
J: TRBJ2-1

CDR3: CATSPPLGGQETQYF
V: TRBV15
D: NA
J: TRBJ2-5

CDR3: CASSLSLAGASTDTQYF
V: TRBV28
D: TRBD2
J: TRBJ2-3

CDR3: CASSQVLSSYEQYF
V: TRBV4-2
D: NA
J: TRBJ2-7

CDR3: CASSFSPGSGDTQYF
V: TRBV28
D: NA
J: TRBJ2-3

CDR3: CASSYSASGSYEQYF
V: TRBV6-5
D: TRBD2
J: TRBJ2-7

CDR3: CASSQDYGGSGNTIYF
V: TRBV4-3
D: NA
J: TRBJ1-3

CDR3: CASSYFGLASGELFF
V: TRBV6-5
D: TRBD2
J: TRBJ2-2

CDR3: CASSPEKGFYEQYF
V: TRBV18
D: NA
J: TRBJ2-7

CDR3: CAITSGTYNEQFF
V: TRBV6-4
D: TRBD2
J: TRBJ2-1

CDR3: CASGGDRDSEKLFF
V: TRBV12-3/TRBV12-4
D: TRBD1
J: TRBJ1-4

CDR3: CASSGGLGAYEQYF
V: TRBV7-2
D: NA
J: TRBJ2-7

CDR3: CASSQSGGRAGNEQFF
V: TRBV4-3
D: TRBD2
J: TRBJ2-1

CDR3: CASSLAGAFHEQFF
V: TRBV5-6
D: NA
J: TRBJ2-1

CDR3: CASSPRGSGEIDTQYF
V: TRBV4-1
D: NA
J: TRBJ2-3